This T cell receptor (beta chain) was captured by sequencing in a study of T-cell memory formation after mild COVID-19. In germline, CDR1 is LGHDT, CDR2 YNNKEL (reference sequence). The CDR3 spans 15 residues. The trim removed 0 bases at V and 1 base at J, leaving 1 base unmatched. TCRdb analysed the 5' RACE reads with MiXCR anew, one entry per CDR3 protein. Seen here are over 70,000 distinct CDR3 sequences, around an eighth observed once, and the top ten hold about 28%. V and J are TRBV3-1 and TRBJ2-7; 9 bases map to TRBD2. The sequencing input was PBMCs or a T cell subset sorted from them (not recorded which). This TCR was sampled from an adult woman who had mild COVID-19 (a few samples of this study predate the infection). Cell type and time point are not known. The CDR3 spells CASSQDLAGSYEQYF. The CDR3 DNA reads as TGTGCCAGCAGCCAAGATCTAGCGGGGTCCTACGAGCAGTACTTC.